The 26 T cell receptor beta chains given below trace back to one sample, sequenced in a study of vaccination effects on CD4 cells after COVID-19. Antigens of these TCRs are unknown. Upon completion of about ten days in culture, CD4+ T cells were isolated. The table came from immunoSEQ multiplex PCR; TCRdb's copy has only in-frame clones and leaves some out. The table lists approximately 50,000 clones, more than 75% of them singletons, with 12% in the top ten. The sequenced sample was CD4+ T cells from PBMCs cultured without peptide, obtained before COVID-19 vaccination. The source of these receptors is a human donor who had a prior SARS-CoV-2 infection.

The rearrangement uses TRBV5-6 and TRBJ1-6, with D hard to call. Per germline, CDR1 SGHDT and CDR2 YYEEEE. The CDR3 runs to 13 residues. Trimming pared 5 bases from V and 3 bases from J, leaving 6 bases between. The CDR3 loop is CASSYDYNSPLHF. CDR3 nucleotide sequence: TGTGCCAGCAGTTACGACTATAATTCACCCCTCCACTTT.

The chain carries TRBV14 and TRBJ2-1, with D hard to call. The germline V gene encodes CDR1 SGHDN and CDR2 FVKESK. Between the trimmed V and J ends, which lost 1 base and 8 bases, there was a span of 9 bases. This CDR3 is 13 amino acids long. DNA of the CDR3: TGTGCCAGCAGCCAAGGGACCTGGGATGAGCAGTTCTTC. It translates to CASSQGTWDEQFF.

The V call is TRBV5-6, the J call TRBJ1-3; D perhaps matches TRBD1 (6 bases). Trimming took off 4 bases at V and 2 bases at J, with 13 bases between the two ends. This CDR3 spans 15 amino acids. Per the germline V gene, CDR1 is SGHDT and CDR2 is YYEEEE. The CDR3 DNA reads as TGTGCCAGCAGCATAGGGGGTACTGCTGGAAACACCATATATTTT. It is translated as CASSIGGTAGNTIYF.

This clone was counted only a few times. The chain carries TRBV7-9 and TRBJ1-2; 10 positions match TRBD1. The V gene end was trimmed by 5 bases and the J gene end by 4 bases; junction bases not matched to a gene: 7. Germline assignment: CDR1 SEHNR and CDR2 FQNEAQ (reference sequence). CDR3 length: 15 amino acids. The CDR3 protein is CASSPFWTGGYGYTF. CDR3 in DNA: TGTGCCAGCAGCCCCTTTTGGACAGGGGGCTATGGCTACACCTTC.

This clone was counted between two and nine times. The J gene is TRBJ2-5, the V gene TRBV15; tentatively, D is TRBD1 or TRBD2 (5 bases each). The CDR3 covers 15 residues. Germline CDR1 LNHNV, CDR2 YYDKDF (reference sequence). The germline V and J ends were trimmed by 3 bases and 10 bases, with 21 bases remaining between them. The CDR3 region has the DNA TGTGCCACCAGCAGGACCGACTCGGGACCGGGCGACCAGTACTTC. Translating gives CATSRTDSGPGDQYF.

This clone was observed a handful of times. The chain links TRBV2 to TRBJ2-5, with TRBD1 matching 9 bases. V was clipped by 8 bases and J by 2 bases; unmatched bases: 6. Germline V gives CDR1 SNHLY, CDR2 FYNNEI. This CDR3 comprises 14 residues. CDR3 DNA sequence: TGTGCCAGCGGCGGGACAGGGAATCAAGAGACCCAGTACTTC. Encoded protein: CASGGTGNQETQYF.

The sample holds one count of this clone. V is TRBV4-3 and J is TRBJ2-2; TRBD2 might be the D (6 bases). The ends were cut back, 0 bases at V and 9 bases at J, with 14 bases in the middle. Germline assignment: CDR1 LGHNA and CDR2 YSLEER. CDR3 length: 15 amino acids. DNA of the CDR3: TGCGCCAGCAGCCAAGATCTCAGGGAGGCGCGGGAGCTGTTTTTT. Its protein is CASSQDLREARELFF.

The chain has TRBV2 and TRBJ2-1, with TRBD2 matching 13 bases. The CDR3 loop spans 15 amino acids. Germline V gene sequence: CDR1 SNHLY, CDR2 FYNNEI. J lost 10 bases, V lost 6 bases, and 9 bases had no gene match. Here the CDR3 DNA reads TGTGCCAGCAGGGAGGGACTAGCGGGGCGTGGCGAGCAGTTCTTC. Protein: CASREGLAGRGEQFF.

The J gene is TRBJ2-2, the V gene TRBV18; D is unclear. The CDR3 has 14 residues. Trimming took off 1 base at V and 4 bases at J, with 7 bases between the two ends. Germline V gene data show CDR1 as KGHSH and CDR2 as LQKENI. CDR3 sequence (DNA): TGTGCCAGCTCACCACAGACCCGCACCGGGGAGCTGTTTTTT. The encoded protein is CASSPQTRTGELFF.

The rearrangement links TRBV5-6 to TRBJ1-5, with D uncertain. Germline assignment: CDR1 SGHDT and CDR2 YYEEEE. V shed 0 bases and J shed 9 bases, with 16 bases lying between them. The CDR3 is 15 amino acids. CDR3 sequence reads: CASSLGRMINWPQHF. The CDR3 DNA follows: TGTGCCAGCAGCTTGGGGCGGATGATTAATTGGCCCCAGCATTTT.

The rearrangement uses TRBV7-2 and TRBJ2-7; D assignment may be TRBD1 or TRBD2 (6 bases each). CDR1 is SGHTA, CDR2 FQGNSA, per germline. V was cut by 1 base and J by 0 bases, with 10 bases left in between. This CDR3 spans 15 amino acids. The CDR3 reads CASSLVGGSSYEQYF. DNA for the CDR3: TGTGCCAGCAGCTTAGTGGGGGGCTCCTCCTACGAGCAGTACTTC. The whole variable domain, remainder taken from reference TRBV7-2 and TRBJ2-7, is GAGVSQSPSNKVTEKGKDVELRCDPISGHTALYWYRQSLGQGLEFLIYFQGNSAPDKSGLPSDRFSAERTGGSVSTLTIQRTQQEDSAVYLCASSLVGGSSYEQYFGPGTRLTVT.

V gene TRBV6-4 combines with J gene TRBJ2-3; 7 bases agree with TRBD2. Germline V gene sequence: CDR1 MRHNA, CDR2 SNTAGT. The CDR3 covers 15 residues. V was pared by 0 bases and J by 4 bases, with 4 bases of the junction left unmatched. The CDR3 is CASSDSRGGSDTQYF. The CDR3 DNA reads as TGTGCCAGCAGTGACTCGCGGGGAGGGTCAGATACGCAGTATTTT.

The sample holds a few counts of this clone. V is TRBV11-3 and J is TRBJ2-7; either TRBD1 or TRBD2 may supply D (5 bases each). CDR3 length: 15 residues. Trimming cost V 4 bases and J 2 bases, with 15 bases left between them. In germline, CDR1 is SGHNT, CDR2 YENEEA. This chain's CDR3 is CASSSGRIPTYEQYF. DNA for the CDR3: TGTGCCAGCAGCTCGGGACGAATCCCAACCTACGAGCAGTACTTC.

The rearrangement uses TRBV5-1 and TRBJ2-3, with 8 bases identical to TRBD2. Looked up from germline, CDR1 is SGHRS and CDR2 is YFSETQ. The CDR3 has 14 amino acids. With 4 bases clipped from V and 3 bases from J, the junction kept 4 bases outside the gene matches. In nucleotides, the CDR3 is TGCGCCAGCAGCAGTACTAGCGGTACAGATACGCAGTATTTT. Residues: CASSSTSGTDTQYF.

The chain carries TRBV9 and TRBJ2-3, with 12 nucleotides matching TRBD2. The CDR3 totals 15 residues. V shed 3 bases and J 2 bases; nucleotides not matched to a gene: 1. CDR1 is SGDLS and CDR2 is YYNGEE in the germline V gene. In nucleotides, the CDR3 is TGTGCCAGCAGCGCTAGCGGGGGGGCCACAGATACGCAGTATTTT. This translates into CASSASGGATDTQYF. Full variable domain (remainder filled in from reference TRBV9 and TRBJ2-3): DSGVTQTPKHLITATGQRVTLRCSPRSGDLSVYWYQQSLDQGLQFLIQYYNGEERAKGNILERFSAQQFPDLHSELNLSSLELGDSALYFCASSASGGATDTQYFGPGTRLTVL.

By share of the sample, this clone is medium-sized. V usage is TRBV19 and J usage is TRBJ1-2; D not certain. This CDR3 has 13 amino acids. V was pared by 3 bases and J by 3 bases, with 8 bases between. Germline CDR1 LNHDA, CDR2 SQIVND (reference sequence). CDR3 nucleotide sequence: TGTGCCAGTAGTATCCATGGGGACTATGGCTACACCTTC. It codes for CASSIHGDYGYTF.

This clone was seen more than once but under ten times. Germline and junction disagree at one end, which may indicate a read error. The chain has TRBV5-4 and TRBJ2-7, with TRBD2 as a possible D gene (5 bases). The CDR3 is 15 amino acids. Germline V gene lookup returns CDR1 SGHNT and CDR2 YYREEE (reference sequence). CDR3 bases: TGTGCCAGCAGCCACCGAGGGCTAGCCTCCAACGAGCAGTACTTC. Amino acid sequence: CASSHRGLASNEQYF.

The chain employs TRBV3-1 (or the pseudogene TRBV3-2) and TRBJ1-1, with no clear D. Germline V lookup: CDR1 LGHDT, CDR2 YNNKEL (reference sequence). Trimming removed 4 bases at V and 10 bases at J, with 10 bases between. The CDR3 is made up of 11 amino acids. The CDR3 loop reads CASSLKGSAFF. DNA for the CDR3: TGTGCCAGCAGCCTTAAAGGTTCAGCTTTCTTT.

As DNA, the CDR3 is TGTGCCAGCTCACTAGTTTCAGGACCTACAGATACGCAGTATTTT. Its protein is CASSLVSGPTDTQYF. The chain carries TRBV18 and TRBJ2-3; no clear D. This CDR3 has 15 residues. CDR1 is KGHSH, CDR2 LQKENI, per germline. Trimming removed 4 bases from V and 3 bases from J, with 14 bases in between.

The J gene is TRBJ2-2, the V gene TRBV11-2, with unresolved D. CDR1 SGHAT and CDR2 FQNNGV come from the germline V gene. Trimming shortened V by 0 bases and J by 6 bases, and 11 bases separated the two germline ends. The CDR3 extends over 15 amino acids. The chain's CDR3 is CASSLELETAGELFF. CDR3 nucleotides: TGTGCCAGCAGCTTAGAGCTAGAAACGGCCGGGGAGCTGTTTTTT.

This chain links TRBV19 with TRBJ1-2; D is perhaps TRBD1 (5 bases). V shed 2 bases and J shed 8 bases, with 15 bases lying between them. Germline V lookup: CDR1 LNHDA, CDR2 SQIVND (reference sequence). This CDR3 is built from 14 residues. CDR3 loop: CASSIRTPGGGYTF. In DNA form, the CDR3 reads TGTGCCAGTAGTATAAGGACACCTGGAGGCGGCTACACCTTC.

The V and J genes are TRBV24-1 and TRBJ2-3, with TRBD2 identical over 8 bases. The V and J ends lost 0 bases and 4 bases, in that order; junction bases with no gene match: 11. The V gene's germline CDR1 is KGHDR and CDR2 SFDVKD. The CDR3 spans 18 residues. The CDR3: CATSDLRIGRAGADTQYF. In DNA form, the CDR3 reads TGTGCCACCAGTGATTTGCGAATCGGGAGGGCTGGTGCAGATACGCAGTATTTT.

The rearrangement uses TRBV5-1 and TRBJ1-6; possible D gene TRBD1, 6 bases. The germline V and J ends were trimmed by 2 bases and 8 bases, with 11 bases remaining between them. Germline CDR1 SGHRS, CDR2 YFSETQ. The CDR3 sequence is 14 residues long. CDR3 DNA: TGCGCCAGCAGCTTTGGGACAACGGATTCACCCCTCCACTTT. Encoded protein: CASSFGTTDSPLHF.

This clone was recorded once. The chain recombines TRBV5-5 with TRBJ2-3; D remains ambiguous. Trimming stripped 0 bases from V and 6 bases from J, with 17 bases between. Germline V gene data show CDR1 as SGHKS and CDR2 as YYEKEE (reference sequence). This CDR3 comprises 16 residues. CDR3 protein: CASSLVPSGGLDTQYF. In DNA, the CDR3 is TGTGCCAGCAGCTTGGTGCCGTCAGGTGGGTTGGATACGCAGTATTTT.

The V and J genes are TRBV20-1 and TRBJ2-7; the match to TRBD2 covers 8 bases. Germline trimming cut 3 bases from V and 1 base from J; bases unmatched to any gene: 8. The CDR3 has 15 residues. Germline CDR1 and CDR2: DFQATT and SNEGSKA (reference sequence). CDR3 sequence reads: CSASGAGGTSYEQYF. The DNA for the CDR3 is TGCAGTGCTAGTGGGGCGGGGGGCACGTCCTACGAGCAGTACTTC.

This chain links TRBV10-3 with TRBJ2-5; TRBD2 agrees at 9 bases. J was trimmed by 7 bases and V by 3 bases; bases with no gene match: 3. The CDR3 has 13 amino acids. Germline CDR1 and CDR2: ENHRY and SYGVKD. Here the CDR3 reads CAISDAGGATQYF. The CDR3 DNA reads as TGTGCCATCAGTGACGCGGGGGGGGCGACCCAGTACTTC.